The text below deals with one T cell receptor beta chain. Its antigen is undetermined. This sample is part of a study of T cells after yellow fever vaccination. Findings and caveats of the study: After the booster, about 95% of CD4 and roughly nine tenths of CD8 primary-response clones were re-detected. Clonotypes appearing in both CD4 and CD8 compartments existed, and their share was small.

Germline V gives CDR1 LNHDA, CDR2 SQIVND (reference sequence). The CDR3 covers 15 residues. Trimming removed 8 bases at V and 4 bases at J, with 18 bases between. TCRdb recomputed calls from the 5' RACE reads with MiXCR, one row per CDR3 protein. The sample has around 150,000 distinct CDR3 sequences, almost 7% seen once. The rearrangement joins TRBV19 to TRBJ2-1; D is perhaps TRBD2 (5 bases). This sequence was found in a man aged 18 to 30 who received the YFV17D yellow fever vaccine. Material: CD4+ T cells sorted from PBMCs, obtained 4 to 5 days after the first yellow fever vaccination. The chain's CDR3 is CASAHRAGRYNEQFF. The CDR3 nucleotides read TGTGCCAGTGCCCACCGGGCGGGCAGATACAATGAGCAGTTCTTC.